This TCR beta chain was retrieved from a study of T cell clonality in common variable immunodeficiency. Study results and caveats: Links between repertoire features and CVID complications were heterogeneity-limited. The cause of increased CVID clonality remains unclear without subpopulation sequencing. Common variable immunodeficiency TCR beta sequences reportedly had fewer deletions and N-nucleotide insertions.

The method was immunoSEQ multiplex PCR; TCRdb's version includes in-frame clones alone and lacks a portion of them. Captured here are some 40,000 clones, none seen once; the top ten comprise around 2.7%. V dropped 4 bases and J dropped 0; count of bases not matched to a gene: 7. This CDR3 region has 16 residues. From germline, CDR1 is SGHRS and CDR2 YFSETQ. This clone was detected many times. Its antigen is currently unknown. The sequenced fragment ends 3 residues before the CDR3 boundary, so the rest is inferred from the germline J gene. Sequenced input: peripheral blood mononuclear cells. The chain couples TRBV5-1 to TRBJ2-1, with 7 bases aligning to TRBD1. The sequence was obtained from a person aged 18 to 75 in good health. The CDR3 bases that were read are TGCGCCAGCAGCCACCGACAGGGTGCCTCCTACAATGAG. It yields the protein CASSHRQGASYNE. The entire CDR3 protein is CASSHRQGASYNEQFF.